This record looks at one TCR beta chain sequence and its context. In the study's own analysis: The authors estimated nucleated cell counts from reference gene primer amplification. Method: immunoSEQ multiplex PCR; TCRdb's copy keeps in-frame clones and lacks some. V, J and clone size reflect that table, while D and trimming were determined from the DNA. The repertoire holds fewer than 350,000 clones, with approximately 83% as singletons. This sample was included in a study of blood T cell repertoires in COVID-19. Study information: Both acute and convalescent COVID-19 samples were obtained from the United States, Italy and Spain. T cells, B-cell-depleted T cells, or PBMCs provided the cDNA or gDNA that served as material.

The CDR3 consists of 14 residues. The germline V gene has CDR1 ENHRY and CDR2 SYGVKD. Trimming shortened V by 2 bases and J by 1 base, and 9 bases separated the two germline ends. Sequenced input: peripheral blood. J is TRBJ2-7 and V is TRBV10-3; D perhaps matches TRBD1 (5 bases). This clonotype originated in a woman in her 30s who had recovered from COVID-19. CDR3 residues: CAISEGQGSYEQYF. The CDR3 DNA sequence: TGTGCCATCAGTGAGGGACAAGGATCCTACGAGCAGTACTTC.